This T cell receptor beta chain was observed in a study (dated by TCRdb to between 2014 and 2016). Context from the whole study: The study set out to test whether tumor-infiltrating Tregs in breast cancer get recruited from blood Tregs or are instead converted in situ from other CD4+ T cell subsets. Summary of the overall study and its limitations: The validation in the larger cohort was limited to a single TCR beta V-J rearrangement instead of whole repertoires. The greatest overlap of tumor-infiltrating Treg TCR alpha and beta sequences was observed with tumor naive CD4+ T cells, followed by blood naive CD4+ T cells. Tumor memory CD4+ T cell TCR gene usage was found to cluster with blood and lymph node memory CD4+ cells and with lymph node naive CD4+ cells.

Amplification of full-length TCR variable regions was done by 5' RACE PCR using constant-region reverse primers, and this step was followed by semi-nested PCR with Nested Universal Primer A. Using the ReliaPrep RNA Cell Miniprep System, total RNA was extracted, and the SMARTer RACE 5'/3' Kit was then used to reverse transcribe the RNA into 5'RACE-ready cDNA. An Illumina MiSeq was used to sequence the full-length TCR alpha and beta libraries, which had been barcoded with multiplex adaptors. Concerning the study's data processing: For each of nine subset-tissue groups, sequencing data from the five patients were pooled, and the groups were then compared using unsupervised clustering of TCR gene usage. The Morisita-Horn index, with shared sequences weighted by their contribution to each repertoire, was used to calculate repertoire similarity. TCRdb's own reprocessing of the public reads used fastp at Q25 and MiXCR and kept productive beta chains. Rows with a matching CDR3 protein are joined into one entry that keeps the most common DNA and genes. For this entry, the V and J calls and clone size follow TCRdb and not the study's own pipeline. The sample data list about 11,000 distinct CDR3 sequences, and about 50% of these were observed just once. Around 12% of the sample lies in the top ten.

To purify naive CD4+ T cells, the Miltenyi Naive CD4+ T Cell Isolation kit was used, and CD25 microbeads served to deplete Tregs. Tregs, naive and memory CD4+ T cells from tumor, blood and ipsilateral draining lymph nodes of about five breast cancer patients underwent full-length TCR alpha and beta sequencing. Tumor tissue and lymph nodes obtained from ipsilateral axillary dissection were perfused with PBS, minced and then digested with collagenase I and hyaluronidase. FACS confirmed that the sorted cell populations were more than 90% pure. As for this clonotype: Its antigen is not yet known. No base qualities exist here, and no much larger clone lies one base off it.

Trimming at the junction amounts to 4 bases on V and 0 bases on J, and the germline ends lie 9 bases apart. The CDR3 numbers 14 residues from cysteine through phenylalanine. Only the CDR3 DNA stays, 42 bases, in frame from base 1. CDR1 and CDR2 (SEHNR, FQNEAQ) derive from the germline V gene (reference sequence). The material sequenced was tumor-infiltrating naive CD4+ T cells sorted from the breast tumor. The cell subset or site label on this specimen signifies: naive CD4+ T cells, CD4+CD45RA+CD25-. The origin of this receptor is a female donor with breast cancer. The chain is assembled from TRBV7-9 and TRBJ2-5; TRBD1 could be the D gene, as 6 bases match. The DNA is TGTGCCAGCAGCTCGACAGGACACCAAGAGACCCAGTACTTC. It codes for CASSSTGHQETQYF.